The 14 T cell receptor beta chains below all came from one sample that was sequenced in a study of CD8 T cells in ankylosing spondylitis. Using its own MiXCR run on the 5' RACE reads, TCRdb lists one record per CDR3 protein. The sample has about 250,000 distinct CDR3 sequences, approximately 10% seen once; the top ten hold 2.6%. Sequenced: blood, either unsorted or a sorted T cell fraction (not recorded which). Receptor source: a male donor with ankylosing spondylitis or in good health (not recorded which).

Many counts were recorded for this clonotype. V and J are TRBV7-2 and TRBJ2-7; 7 bases match TRBD2. Germline V lookup: CDR1 SGHTA, CDR2 FQGNSA. The V segment lost 3 bases and the J segment 0 bases; nucleotides outside the gene matches: 11. The CDR3 covers 17 residues. Here the CDR3 DNA reads TGTGCCAGCAGCTTGCACCCTACTAGCGCTAACTCCTACGAGCAGTACTTC. Encoded protein: CASSLHPTSANSYEQYF.

This clonotype occurred many times. The chain couples TRBV19 to TRBJ1-1, with 7 bases fitting TRBD1. Losses at the gene ends were 3 bases for V and 6 bases for J; bases not matched to a gene: 10. CDR1 is LNHDA, CDR2 SQIVND, per germline (reference sequence). The CDR3 covers 15 residues. CDR3 coding DNA: TGTGCCAGTAGTATTACGGGACAGCGAACCGCTGAAGCTTTCTTT. Translation gives CASSITGQRTAEAFF.

This clonotype was recorded a few times. The rearrangement links TRBV4-1 to TRBJ1-1; D is ambiguous. V dropped 4 bases and J dropped 3 bases, with 21 bases sitting between them. Germline CDR1 and CDR2: MGHRA and YSYEKL. This CDR3 region has 17 residues. CDR3 sequence: CASSPFPDRERDTEAFF. As DNA, the CDR3 is TGCGCCAGCAGCCCGTTCCCGGATCGGGAACGTGACACTGAAGCTTTCTTT.

This clonotype was detected ten times or more. V is TRBV20-1 and J is TRBJ2-3, with 9 bases that match TRBD2. J was trimmed by 4 bases and V by 0 bases; bases with no gene match: 2. CDR3 size: 14 residues. CDR1 and CDR2 from the germline V gene are DFQATT and SNEGSKA (reference sequence). This CDR3 reads CSARDSGRSDTQYF. The CDR3 DNA sequence: TGCAGTGCTAGAGATAGCGGGAGATCAGATACGCAGTATTTT.

At least ten counts were recorded for this clonotype. The chain links TRBV6-1 to TRBJ2-3, with TRBD2 identical over 8 bases. From germline, CDR1 is MNHNS and CDR2 SASEGT. The CDR3 contains 17 residues. V gave up 6 bases and J gave up 3 bases; unmatched junction bases: 14. The CDR3 here is CASRGGLEWGRTDTQYF. DNA of the CDR3: TGTGCCAGCAGAGGGGGACTAGAGTGGGGTAGGACAGATACGCAGTATTTT.

There are many counts of this clonotype. This rearrangement joins TRBV29-1 to TRBJ2-5, with 10 bases matching TRBD1. Trimming removed 3 bases from V and 2 bases from J; junction bases left unmatched: 12. Germline-derived CDR1 and CDR2 are SQVTM and ANQGSEA. The CDR3 has 17 amino acids. The CDR3 DNA follows: TGCAGCGTTGATAGTCTGGGGGACAGGGGTCGACAAGAGACCCAGTACTTC. Its translation: CSVDSLGDRGRQETQYF.

This clonotype was detected many times. The V and J genes are TRBV7-9 and TRBJ2-1, with D possibly matching TRBD2 (5 bases). The CDR3 has 15 residues. V was cut by 5 bases and J by 3 bases, with 14 bases left in between. Germline lookup yields CDR1 SEHNR and CDR2 FQNEAQ (reference sequence). CDR3 DNA sequence: TGTGCCAGCAGCCCTCATGAGGGCCTCTACAATGAGCAGTTCTTC. Protein sequence: CASSPHEGLYNEQFF.

The chain combines TRBV6-5 with TRBJ2-7; D ambiguous. V lost 6 bases and J lost 0, with 12 bases in between. CDR3 size: 14 residues. Germline V gene sequence: CDR1 MNHEY, CDR2 SVGAGI. CDR3 region: CASRSPAVSYEQYF. In DNA, the CDR3 is TGTGCCAGCAGATCCCCCGCGGTCTCCTACGAGCAGTACTTC.

This clonotype appeared a few times. The rearrangement uses TRBV3-1 and TRBJ1-1; the D gene is possibly TRBD1 (5 bases). This CDR3 spans 14 amino acids. Trimming took 1 base from V and 6 from J, leaving 12 bases between them. Per the germline V gene, CDR1 is LGHDT and CDR2 is YNNKEL (reference sequence). The CDR3 reads CASSQGIQGAEAFF. The CDR3 DNA follows: TGTGCCAGCAGCCAAGGAATCCAGGGTGCTGAAGCTTTCTTT.

The chain links TRBV20-1 to TRBJ2-3; TRBD2 is a possible D gene (6 bases). The CDR3 is 14 residues long. Germline V gene sequence: CDR1 DFQATT, CDR2 SNEGSKA (reference sequence). V was trimmed by 4 bases and J by 3 bases, leaving 14 bases between them. CDR3 loop: CSAIVGSPTDTQYF. DNA for the CDR3: TGCAGTGCTATTGTCGGGAGCCCGACAGATACGCAGTATTTT.

This clonotype has a handful of counts. The CDR3 region is CASSYSTLGTDYNEQFF. The CDR3 nucleotides are TGTGCCAGCAGTTACTCAACCCTCGGGACAGACTACAATGAGCAGTTCTTC. The gene calls are TRBV6-2 or TRBV6-3 and TRBJ2-1; the match to TRBD1 covers 7 bases. The CDR3 extends over 17 amino acids. The germline gives CDR1 MNHEY, CDR2 SVGEGT. With 0 bases clipped from V and 3 bases from J, the junction kept 8 bases outside the gene matches.

This clonotype was observed at least ten times. The chain is built from TRBV7-6 and TRBJ2-1, with 8 bases aligning to TRBD2. This CDR3 spans 14 amino acids. J lost 9 bases, V lost 5 bases, and 9 bases had no gene match. Germline V gene lookup returns CDR1 SGHVS and CDR2 FNYEAQ. The DNA for the CDR3 is TGTGCCAGCAGCGCATCGGGGGGGCCGGGTGAGCAGTTCTTC. Translated: CASSASGGPGEQFF.

This clonotype was detected ten times or more. The chain employs TRBV9 and TRBJ1-2; perhaps TRBD1 as D (5 bases). The CDR3 runs to 14 residues. V lost 1 base and J 7 bases, leaving 14 bases between the germline ends. Germline loops: CDR1 SGDLS, CDR2 YYNGEE. The CDR3 bases are TGTGCCAGCAGCGTAACTCCGGGGGAGGGTGGCTACACCTTC. Protein sequence: CASSVTPGEGGYTF.

A word on this clonotype: Since a much larger clone is just one base distant, this may be a read error. Likely a read error: the CDR3 ends without its conserved phenylalanine or tryptophan. J is TRBJ2-1 and V is TRBV4-1; 10 bases line up with TRBD2. Germline CDR1 and CDR2: MGHRA and YSYEKL. The CDR3 sequence is 16 residues long. V lost 0 bases to trimming and J lost 6 bases; unmatched junction nucleotides: 5. CDR3 loop: CASSQERLAGGNEQFL. The CDR3 nucleotides are TGCGCCAGCAGCCAAGAAAGACTAGCGGGTGGCAATGAGCAGTTCCTC.